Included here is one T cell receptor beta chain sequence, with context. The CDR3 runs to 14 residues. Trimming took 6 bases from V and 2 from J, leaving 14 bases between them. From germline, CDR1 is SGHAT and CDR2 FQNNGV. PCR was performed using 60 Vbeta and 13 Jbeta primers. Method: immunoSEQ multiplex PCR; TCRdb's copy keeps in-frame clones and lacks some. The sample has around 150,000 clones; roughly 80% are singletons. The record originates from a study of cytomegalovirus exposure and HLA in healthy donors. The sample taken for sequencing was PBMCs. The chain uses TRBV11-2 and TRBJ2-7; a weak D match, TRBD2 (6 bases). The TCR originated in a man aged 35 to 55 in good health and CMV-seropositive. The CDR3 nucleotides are TGTGCCAGCAGAGGGCGGGGATTGACCTACGAGCAGTACTTC. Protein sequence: CASRGRGLTYEQYF.